The clone carrying this TCR beta chain was counted only a few times. Its target is not known. This sample stems from a study of T-cell memory formation after mild COVID-19. Study overall: Largely donor-specific TCR clusters were found.

Points from the study as a whole: Certain responding clones were present in pre-infection memory, suggesting participation of cross-reactive memory.

Per the germline V gene, CDR1 is SGHDN and CDR2 is FVKESK. Trimming removed 4 bases at V and 3 bases at J, with 21 bases between. CDR3 length: 17 residues. The authors produced TCR alpha and TCR beta cDNA libraries with sample barcodes and UMIs by 5'RACE using constant-segment primers. TCRdb itself ran the 5' RACE reads through MiXCR, one entry per CDR3 protein. The sample has more than 100,000 distinct CDR3 sequences, 17% seen once. Sequenced: PBMCs or a T cell subset sorted from them (not recorded which). V usage is TRBV14 and J usage is TRBJ2-5; D perhaps matches TRBD2 (6 bases). The TCR comes from a man aged 18 to 29 who had mild COVID-19 (a few samples of this study predate the infection). Cell type and time point are not known. The CDR3 nucleotides are TGTGCCAGCAGCCTCCGATTAGGTAGCGGAAACGAAGAGACCCAGTACTTC. Translated: CASSLRLGSGNEETQYF.